This note documents a single TCR beta chain sequence. The antigen it binds to is not known. Base qualities are not at hand, and no much larger clone is one base apart. This sample stems from a study of T cell responses to AZD1222 COVID-19 vaccine (dated by TCRdb to about 2021). General notes on the study: TCR sequencing was performed for some 250 trial participants, of whom some 200 were given two doses of AZD1222 and around 25 were given two doses of MenACWY control vaccine. Enrollment into the trials was organized by age into subgroups of 18-55, 56-69 and 70-plus years, and those subgroups contained roughly 140, 27 and 60 TCR-sequenced participants, respectively. General conclusions and limits of the study: Most participants were white British and females outnumbered males, and the authors suggested that clonal diversity may have been underestimated. Because no day 14 peak-response samples were available, repertoires were characterized only after the peak T cell response. Conclusions about previously exposed vaccinees were limited because only six or seven AZD1222 recipients were SARS-CoV-2 seropositive at baseline. The 56-69-year group was small, and its depth increase did not reach significance, likely because of low power. Nearly half of unique spike-specific TCRs reportedly recognized epitopes outside regions mutated in the B.1.351 and B.1.1.7 variants. The vaccine-associated CD4 TCRs covered the entire spike protein, and the dominant responses fell in regions 160-218 and 743-854. Spike-specific TCR breadth and depth rose significantly after two AZD1222 doses compared with day 0 and with MenACWY recipients.

The sample's time point label is to be understood as: baseline before first vaccination. The treatment or condition label on this specimen signifies: meningococcal conjugate vaccine given as trial control. Samples from vaccinated people were obtained from the UK trials COV001 and COV002, which included a single-blind randomized controlled phase 2/3 trial of AZD1222 (ChAdOx1 nCoV-19) in healthy adults. For TCRbeta chain sequencing, PBMC samples from trial participants were taken at day 0 and at day 28 after the second dose. The CDR3 regions of human TCRbeta chains were analyzed by immunosequencing. Per the source publication's procedure: TCRs in the repertoires were matched against a reference library of SARS-CoV-2-specific TCRs that had been generated with the MIRA antigen-specificity platform. Breadth was defined as the fraction of unique TCRs that were SARS-CoV-2-associated. Depth was defined as the fraction of total T cells that were SARS-CoV-2-associated. Using the MIRA data, each spike-specific TCR was mapped to the spike region that the TCR reacts to and placed in a CD4 or CD8 class. Log10-transformed breadth and depth values were compared by one-way ANOVA with Sidak's multiple comparisons tests. What TCRdb holds here is the immuneACCESS table cut down to in-frame rearrangements. Part of the clones is not present; checked against another copy, under half of the missing clones reflect an unresolved V gene, and the others are unexplained. The DNA gave D and trimming, while V, J and clone size come from that table. The table for this sample lists roughly 130,000 clones; 80% to 90% of them were counted only once. The top ten clones comprise about 17% of the sample.

V gives up 4 bases and J gives up 0 bases, and the segment between their germline ends measures 14 bases. Reading from cysteine to phenylalanine, the CDR3 counts 15 amino acids. Only the CDR3 DNA is retained, 45 bases long and in frame from the first base. According to the germline V gene (reference sequence), CDR1 reads SGHNT and CDR2 reads YYREEE. This receptor was obtained from an adult in good health. Here the chain combines TRBV5-4 and TRBJ2-7; a tentative D call is TRBD2 (6 bases match). This sample comprised peripheral blood, obtained on day 0 of MenACWY control vaccination. The DNA is as follows: TGTGCCAGCAGCCCATCAAGCGGGTCCTCCTACGAGCAGTACTTC. This is translated as CASSPSSGSSYEQYF.